These 10 T cell receptor beta chains came from one sample sequenced in a study of shared clonotypes between healthy human individuals (TCRdb year 2020). Library generation was performed with the immunoSEQ multiplex PCR assay. In its TCRdb copy, this immuneACCESS table keeps in-frame sequences only and misses some clones. Where compared with another copy, unresolved V genes explain less than half of these, and the others have no known cause. For this sample there are about 2,200,000 clones; 85% to 95% appear just once. In total, the top ten clones hold about 1.5% of the sample. CD8 naive samples consisted of CD45RO-negative cells that were positively selected for CCR7, yielding a CD45RA+CCR7+ population without TemRA cells. Sequencing input: naive CD8+ T cells from PBMCs. The sample's cell subset or site label, decoded: CD45RA+CCR7+. The receptor set was obtained from a man aged 18 to 35 in good health. Some clones in this sample may be carry-over from other donors' samples.

J is TRBJ1-1 and V is TRBV18; no reliable D call. Germline-derived CDR1 and CDR2 are KGHSH and LQKENI. Trimming pared 2 bases from V and 1 base from J, leaving 8 bases between. This CDR3 spans 14 amino acids. The CDR3 reads CASSPSRTNTEAFF. The CDR3 coding sequence is TGTGCCAGCTCACCATCCAGGACGAACACTGAAGCTTTCTTT.

This rearrangement joins TRBV7-6 to TRBJ1-1, with TRBD1 as a possible D gene (6 bases). Deletions cut 5 bases from V and 0 bases from J, with 10 bases between. Looked up from germline, CDR1 is SGHVS and CDR2 is FNYEAQ. The CDR3 contains 14 residues. The CDR3 nucleotides read TGTGCCAGCAGCCCTCGGGACATGAACACTGAAGCTTTCTTT. Translating it yields CASSPRDMNTEAFF.

This chain connects TRBV7-9 to TRBJ2-1; TRBD2 is a possible D gene (6 bases). In germline, CDR1 is SEHNR, CDR2 FQNEAQ (reference sequence). Trimming pared 5 bases from V and 1 base from J, leaving 18 bases between. The CDR3 is 17 residues long. CDR3: CASSRAWREPSYNEQFF. The DNA for the CDR3 is TGTGCCAGCAGCCGGGCCTGGCGGGAACCATCCTACAATGAGCAGTTCTTC.

As regards this clone: Other nucleotide sequences from this sample produce the same CDR3. The V and J genes are TRBV19 and TRBJ1-2; D gene ambiguous. The CDR3 sequence is 14 residues long. Per germline, CDR1 LNHDA and CDR2 SQIVND (reference sequence). Trimming removed 3 bases at V and 2 bases at J, with 10 bases between. The CDR3 DNA is TGTGCCAGTAGTATCCAGTCCGGAAACTATGGCTACACCTTC. Translated: CASSIQSGNYGYTF.

This CDR3 reads CASGPFAITEAFF. In DNA form, the CDR3 reads TGTGCCAGTGGACCCTTTGCCATCACTGAAGCTTTCTTT. This chain uses TRBV19 with TRBJ1-1; D ambiguous. CDR1 is LNHDA, CDR2 SQIVND, per germline (reference sequence). Trimming stripped 8 bases from V and 4 bases from J, with 14 bases between. This CDR3 region has 13 residues.

This chain connects TRBV5-5 to TRBJ2-2; 7 bases are shared with TRBD1. Germline V CDR1 and CDR2: SGHKS, YYEKEE (reference sequence). V lost 3 bases and J lost 4; bases outside the gene matches: 15. The CDR3 is 18 amino acids. The CDR3 DNA reads TGTGCCAGCAGCTCCCCTCTAGGACAGGTGACTTCCACCGGGGAGCTGTTTTTT. It yields the protein CASSSPLGQVTSTGELFF. Full variable domain (remainder filled in from reference TRBV5-5 and TRBJ2-2): DAGVTQSPTHLIKTRGQQVTLRCSPISGHKSVSWYQQVLGQGPQFIFQYYEKEERGRGNFPDRFSARQFPNYSSELNVNALLLGDSALYLCASSSPLGQVTSTGELFFGEGSRLTVL.

The V and J genes are TRBV29-1 and TRBJ2-7; D perhaps matches TRBD1 (6 bases). V shed 7 bases and J shed 1 base, with 14 bases lying between them. The germline V gene encodes CDR1 SQVTM and CDR2 ANQGSEA. This CDR3 is built from 13 residues. Written as DNA, the CDR3 is TGCAGCGCTCTAGGGGGATTTTCCTACGAGCAGTACTTC. Translation gives CSALGGFSYEQYF.

This clone was seen more than once but under ten times. This chain joins TRBV21-1 and TRBJ1-1. TRBV21-1 is deemed a pseudogene. The CDR3 length is 12 residues. The CDR3 sequence: CASSTPNTEAFF. DNA for the CDR3: TGTGCCAGCAGCACCCCGAACACTGAAGCTTTCTTT.

The rearrangement uses TRBV9 and TRBJ2-2; D ambiguous. Trimming pared 0 bases from V and 7 bases from J, leaving 10 bases between. CDR1 and CDR2 (germline): SGDLS, YYNGEE. The CDR3 consists of 14 residues. The CDR3, as DNA: TGTGCCAGCAGCGTAGTTGGGCCGGGCGGGGAGCTGTTTTTT. Amino acids: CASSVVGPGGELFF.

The chain is built from TRBV6-1 and TRBJ1-2; D perhaps matches TRBD1 (5 bases). CDR3 length equals 10 residues. Germline assignment: CDR1 MNHNS and CDR2 SASEGT. V was cut by 3 bases and J by 13 bases, with 9 bases left in between. CDR3 sequence (DNA): TGTGCCAGCAGTGATTGGGGGATCACCTTC. Residues: CASSDWGITF.